The clone carrying this T cell receptor beta chain occurred a few times. No antigen is known for it. These data originate in a study of response to subunit inactivated influenza vaccine. Germline-derived CDR1 and CDR2 are SEHNR and FQNEAQ (reference sequence). The CDR3 is 14 residues long. The V gene end was trimmed by 5 bases and the J gene end by 1 base; junction bases not matched to a gene: 4. One entry per CDR3 protein results from TCRdb running MiXCR on the RT-PCR reads. Among approximately 730,000 distinct CDR3 sequences, approximately 14% were seen once, and the ten largest hold approximately 7%. Study findings and constraints: That few new T cells are recruited by each seasonal influenza vaccination was the authors' suggestion.

This sequence joins TRBV7-9 and TRBJ2-5, with TRBD1 identical over 7 bases. The material was PBMCs from blood, obtained 14 to 15 days before vaccination. This TCR was recovered from a middle-aged man who received an inactivated influenza vaccine. The chain's CDR3 is CASSINRGQETQYF. In DNA form, the CDR3 reads TGTGCCAGCAGCATAAACAGGGGCCAAGAGACCCAGTACTTC.